A single sample is the source of the 29 T cell receptor beta chains below, sequenced in a study of T-cell memory formation after mild COVID-19. TCRdb reanalysed the 5' RACE reads using MiXCR and keeps one entry per CDR3 protein. The sample consists of 350,000 to 550,000 distinct CDR3 sequences, about 20% of them appearing once. The source material was PBMCs or a T cell subset sorted from them (not recorded which). The receptors derive from a man between 18 and 29 years old who had mild COVID-19 (a few samples of this study predate the infection). Cell type and time point are not known.

This clonotype was observed a handful of times. The chain links TRBV29-1 to TRBJ1-1; D unclear. CDR1 SQVTM and CDR2 ANQGSEA come from the germline V gene. This CDR3 spans 11 amino acids. Trimming pared 4 bases from V and 2 bases from J, leaving 5 bases between. The CDR3 protein is CSVVTNTEAFF. In nucleotides, the CDR3 is TGCAGCGTTGTCACTAACACTGAAGCTTTCTTT. Using reference TRBV29-1 and TRBJ1-1 for the parts outside the CDR3, the full variable domain is SAVISQKPSRDICQRGTSLTIQCQVDSQVTMMFWYRQQPGQSLTLIATANQGSEATYESGFVIDKFPISRPNLTFSTLTVSNMSPEDSSIYLCSVVTNTEAFFGQGTRLTVV.

The chain uses TRBV6-6 and TRBJ2-3; TRBD2 matches 14 bases. Germline CDR1 and CDR2: MNHNY and SVGAGI (reference sequence). J lost 3 bases, V lost 5 bases, and 4 bases had no gene match. The CDR3 length is 16 residues. The CDR3, as DNA: TGTGCCAGCAGTCGACTAGCGGGGGGGGAAACAGATACGCAGTATTTT. This codes for CASSRLAGGETDTQYF.

The chain's CDR3 is CASSERRAGNTIYF. CDR3 DNA sequence: TGTGCCAGCAGTGAACGAAGAGCTGGAAACACCATATATTTT. The chain joins TRBV6-1 to TRBJ1-3; D unclear. Germline lookup yields CDR1 MNHNS and CDR2 SASEGT. The V gene lost 2 bases and the J gene lost 2 bases, with 7 bases spanning the gap. The CDR3 runs to 14 residues.

The gene calls are TRBV7-9 and TRBJ2-5, with a tentative D call TRBD1 (6 bases). The germline V gene has CDR1 SEHNR and CDR2 FQNEAQ (reference sequence). The V and J ends lost 4 bases and 0 bases respectively, with 15 bases between them. CDR3 length equals 16 residues. In DNA, the CDR3 is TGTGCCAGCAGCTACGGAAGAACAGGGTACCAAGAGACCCAGTACTTC. Protein: CASSYGRTGYQETQYF.

This clonotype has just a few counts. The chain links TRBV5-1 to TRBJ1-1; D gene uncertain. Trimming took 0 bases from V and 1 from J, leaving 7 bases between them. The CDR3 contains 14 residues. CDR1 and CDR2 (germline): SGHRS, YFSETQ. The CDR3 DNA reads as TGCGCCAGCAGCTTGGAATCGCAGAACACTGAAGCTTTCTTT. Protein sequence: CASSLESQNTEAFF.

This clonotype came up a few times. The rearrangement uses TRBV11-2 and TRBJ2-7; no firm D call. Trimming cost V 6 bases and J 2 bases, with 17 bases left between them. The CDR3 is 15 amino acids. In germline, CDR1 is SGHAT, CDR2 FQNNGV. CDR3 DNA sequence: TGTGCCAGCAGATTAATACATACGAGAGCCTACGAGCAGTACTTC. Encoded protein: CASRLIHTRAYEQYF.

This clonotype appeared once. The chain is built from TRBV5-1 and TRBJ2-2; possibly TRBD1 for D (6 bases). CDR1 is SGHRS and CDR2 is YFSETQ in the germline V gene. Trimming left V 7 bases short and J 2 bases short, with 15 bases between. The CDR3 runs 15 residues. The CDR3 here is CASQTTGGNTGELFF. The CDR3 coding sequence is TGCGCCAGCCAAACGACAGGAGGTAACACCGGGGAGCTGTTTTTT.

This clonotype appeared once. The genes are TRBV7-2 and TRBJ2-1, with TRBD1 identical over 8 bases. Trimming cost V 4 bases and J 5 bases; bases outside gene matches: 16. Looked up from germline, CDR1 is SGHTA and CDR2 is FQGNSA. The CDR3 is made up of 18 amino acids. The CDR3 DNA reads as TGTGCCAGCAGCTCGGTCCTCGTGGACAGGGCGGTGCACAATGAGCAGTTCTTC. It encodes CASSSVLVDRAVHNEQFF.

The rearrangement uses TRBV5-4 and TRBJ2-3; D unresolved. The CDR3 runs 13 residues. Germline CDR1 SGHNT, CDR2 YYREEE (reference sequence). CDR3 sequence: CSARTTSTDTQYF. As DNA, the CDR3 is TGTTCAGCCCGTACTACCAGCACAGATACGCAGTATTTT.

The chain recombines TRBV7-2 with TRBJ2-7; perhaps TRBD1 as D (7 bases). Trimming shortened V by 3 bases and J by 0 bases, and 15 bases separated the two germline ends. Germline CDR1 is SGHTA and CDR2 is FQGNSA. The CDR3 has 16 amino acids. CDR3 region: CASSLAGQTSSYEQYF. The CDR3 DNA follows: TGTGCCAGCAGCTTGGCGGGACAGACTAGCTCCTACGAGCAGTACTTC.

This clonotype has a handful of counts. The chain is built from TRBV5-1 and TRBJ2-7; 8 bases line up with TRBD1. The CDR3 is 14 amino acids. The germline CDR1 and CDR2 sequences are SGHRS and YFSETQ. Losses at the gene ends were 7 bases for V and 1 base for J; bases not matched to a gene: 7. CDR3 in amino acids: CASGQGFTSYEQYF. CDR3 coding DNA: TGCGCCAGCGGACAGGGCTTTACATCCTACGAGCAGTACTTC.

The V and J genes are TRBV12-3 or TRBV12-4 and TRBJ2-3, with D uncertain. The V and J ends lost 2 bases and 3 bases respectively, with 9 bases between them. The CDR3 length is 14 residues. CDR3 protein: CASSLIEATDTQYF. DNA for the CDR3: TGTGCCAGCAGTTTAATAGAGGCAACAGATACGCAGTATTTT.

The genes are TRBV7-3 and TRBJ2-6; D is perhaps TRBD1 (6 bases). Germline V gene sequence: CDR1 SGHTA, CDR2 FQGTGA. There are 15 residues in the CDR3. Trimming cost V 5 bases and J 2 bases, with 10 bases left between them. CDR3 DNA: TGTGCCAGCAGCCCAGGGGCCGCTGGGGCCAACGTCCTGACTTTC. Its protein is CASSPGAAGANVLTF.

Only a few counts were recorded for this clonotype. The chain recombines TRBV4-3 with TRBJ2-3; 11 bases agree with TRBD2. The length of the CDR3 is 16 residues. Trimming cost V 3 bases and J 2 bases; bases outside gene matches: 4. Germline V lookup: CDR1 LGHNA, CDR2 YSLEER. CDR3: CASSHLAGGSTDTQYF. The CDR3 DNA follows: TGCGCCAGCAGCCATCTAGCGGGGGGTTCCACAGATACGCAGTATTTT.

The CDR3 is CASSYQAGVQETQYF. In nucleotides, the CDR3 is TGTGCCAGCAGTTACCAGGCAGGGGTACAAGAGACCCAGTACTTC. J is TRBJ2-5 and V is TRBV6-5; D perhaps matches TRBD1 (6 bases). The V gene lost 2 bases and the J gene lost 2 bases, with 12 bases spanning the gap. Germline-derived CDR1 and CDR2 are MNHEY and SVGAGI. The CDR3 is 15 residues long.

This clonotype was counted a few times. The CDR3 is CASSSSDRGRNEQYF. The CDR3 nucleotides read TGTGCCAGCAGCTCCTCGGACAGGGGGAGAAACGAGCAGTACTTC. The chain is built from TRBV7-9 and TRBJ2-7, with TRBD1 identical over 10 bases. Per germline, CDR1 SEHNR and CDR2 FQNEAQ (reference sequence). The CDR3 consists of 15 residues. V was pared by 4 bases and J by 5 bases, with 8 bases of the junction left unmatched. Full variable domain (missing parts from reference TRBV7-9 and TRBJ2-7): DTGVSQNPRHKITKRGQNVTFRCDPISEHNRLYWYRQTLGQGPEFLTYFQNEAQLEKSRLLSDRFSAERPKGSFSTLEIQRTEQGDSAMYLCASSSSDRGRNEQYFGPGTRLTVT.

This chain connects TRBV5-1 to TRBJ1-1; perhaps TRBD1 as D (5 bases). V was shortened by 5 bases and J by 5 bases, with 10 bases between the two germline ends. The CDR3 is 12 amino acids. Germline V gene data show CDR1 as SGHRS and CDR2 as YFSETQ. In DNA form, the CDR3 reads TGCGCCAGCAGAGCAGGGTATACTGAAGCTTTCTTT. Protein sequence: CASRAGYTEAFF.

This clonotype showed up many times. The V call is TRBV5-1, the J call TRBJ1-2; weak D call: TRBD1 (6 bases). Germline CDR1 reads SGHRS; CDR2 reads YFSETQ. The CDR3 covers 14 residues. V was cut by 0 bases and J by 3 bases, with 9 bases left in between. The DNA of the CDR3 is TGCGCCAGCAGCTTGGCCGGACAGTACTATGGCTACACCTTC. It specifies CASSLAGQYYGYTF.

The sample holds a few counts of this clonotype. The chain combines TRBV5-1 with TRBJ2-2, with 11 bases matching TRBD2. The CDR3 extends over 17 amino acids. CDR1 and CDR2 from the germline V gene are SGHRS and YFSETQ. The trim removed 2 bases at V and 0 bases at J, leaving 3 bases unmatched. The CDR3 sequence: CASSLLGLAANTGELFF. The CDR3 nucleotides are TGCGCCAGCAGCTTATTGGGACTAGCGGCGAACACCGGGGAGCTGTTTTTT.

The chain employs TRBV18 and TRBJ2-7; D gene ambiguous. The germline CDR1 and CDR2 sequences are KGHSH and LQKENI. The CDR3 is 15 amino acids. Trimming removed 6 bases at V and 7 bases at J, with 22 bases between. The CDR3 sequence is CASSPAGHIDGEQYV. The CDR3 DNA follows: TGTGCCAGCTCTCCCGCTGGGCACATCGACGGAGAGCAGTACGTC.

This clonotype was recorded a few times. In DNA form, the CDR3 reads TGTGCCAGCAGCTTAGCGTCGTCAGCTGGCTACACCTTC. Translation: CASSLASSAGYTF. This chain connects TRBV7-2 to TRBJ1-2; D uncertain. This CDR3 comprises 13 residues. V lost 0 bases to trimming and J lost 7 bases, with 9 bases between them. CDR1 SGHTA and CDR2 FQGNSA come from the germline V gene.

The chain links TRBV25-1 to TRBJ2-1; D possibly corresponds to TRBD2 (6 bases). Trimming cost V 1 base and J 2 bases, with 12 bases left between them. Per germline, CDR1 MGHDK and CDR2 SYGVNS. This CDR3 spans 16 amino acids. The CDR3 sequence: CASSEFVGGTYNEQFF. The CDR3 DNA reads TGTGCCAGCAGTGAATTTGTGGGGGGAACCTACAATGAGCAGTTCTTC. Full variable domain (outside the CDR3, taken from reference TRBV25-1 and TRBJ2-1): EADIYQTPRYLVIGTGKKITLECSQTMGHDKMYWYQQDPGMELHLIHYSYGVNSTEKGDLSSESTVSRIRTEHFPLTLESARPSHTSQYLCASSEFVGGTYNEQFFGPGTRLTVL.

The J gene is TRBJ2-7, the V gene TRBV28, with 9 bases lining up with TRBD1. The CDR3 consists of 15 residues. J lost 5 bases, V lost 3 bases, and 8 bases had no gene match. The V gene's germline CDR1 is MDHEN and CDR2 SYDVKM. In DNA form, the CDR3 reads TGTGCCAGCAGTTTCACCGGGACAGGGTTCGACGAGCAGTACGTC. Translated: CASSFTGTGFDEQYV.

This clonotype was found many times. CDR3 amino acids: CASSLGTGGSYEQYF. As DNA, the CDR3 is TGTGCCAGCAGCTTAGGGACAGGGGGCTCCTACGAGCAGTACTTC. The rearrangement uses TRBV11-2 and TRBJ2-7, with 10 bases fitting TRBD1. The CDR3 is 15 residues long. Trimming took 1 base from V and 0 from J; bases not matched to a gene: 0. The germline V gene has CDR1 SGHAT and CDR2 FQNNGV.

This clonotype was seen only a few times. The chain joins TRBV11-2 to TRBJ2-5, with 9 bases lining up with TRBD1. The germline V gene encodes CDR1 SGHAT and CDR2 FQNNGV. The V gene end was trimmed by 5 bases and the J gene end by 2 bases; junction bases not matched to a gene: 6. This CDR3 spans 15 amino acids. CDR3 bases: TGTGCCAGCAGCCCCCGGACAGGGGAGCAAGAGACCCAGTACTTC. Its translation is CASSPRTGEQETQYF.

In this sample, this clonotype turned up a few times. This chain connects TRBV5-1 to TRBJ2-7, with 14 bases fitting TRBD2. V shed 6 bases and J 5 bases; nucleotides not matched to a gene: 7. Germline-derived CDR1 and CDR2 are SGHRS and YFSETQ. The CDR3 totals 15 residues. CDR3 DNA sequence: TGCGCCAGCACTTCGGGACTAGCGGGGGTTGACGAGCAGTACTTC. It is translated as CASTSGLAGVDEQYF.

The V gene is TRBV5-1, the J gene TRBJ2-3; 8 positions agree with TRBD2. CDR1 SGHRS and CDR2 YFSETQ come from the germline V gene. The V and J ends lost 4 bases and 4 bases, in that order; junction bases with no gene match: 5. The CDR3 has 14 amino acids. Here the CDR3 DNA reads TGCGCCAGCAGCCAACCCGGGGGGGCAGATACGCAGTATTTT. This codes for CASSQPGGADTQYF.

This clonotype has only a few counts. This sequence joins TRBV12-3 or TRBV12-4 and TRBJ1-5; 8 bases match TRBD1. J lost 4 bases, V lost 1 base, and 12 bases had no gene match. This CDR3 has 18 amino acids. In DNA form, the CDR3 reads TGTGCCAGCAGTTTAGAATGGGGGGGACAGGTTTCTAATCAGCCCCAGCATTTT. Its translation: CASSLEWGGQVSNQPQHF.

This clonotype was seen ten or more times. V usage is TRBV28 and J usage is TRBJ1-4; D may be TRBD1 (6 bases). Germline CDR1 is MDHEN and CDR2 is SYDVKM. The CDR3 runs 14 residues. The germline V and J ends were trimmed by 3 bases and 8 bases, with 13 bases remaining between them. As DNA, the CDR3 is TGTGCCAGCAGTTTTTACGGGGGGCAGGAAAAACTGTTTTTT. Translating it yields CASSFYGGQEKLFF.